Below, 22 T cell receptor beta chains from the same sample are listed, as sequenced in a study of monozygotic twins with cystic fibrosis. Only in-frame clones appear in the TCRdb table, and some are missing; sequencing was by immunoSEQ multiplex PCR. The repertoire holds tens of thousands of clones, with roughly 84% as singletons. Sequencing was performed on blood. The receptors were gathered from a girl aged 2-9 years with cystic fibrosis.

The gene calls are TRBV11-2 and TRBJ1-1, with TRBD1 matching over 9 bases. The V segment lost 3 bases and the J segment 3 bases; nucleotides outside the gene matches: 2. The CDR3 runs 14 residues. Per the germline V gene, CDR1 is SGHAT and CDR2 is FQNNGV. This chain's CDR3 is CASSLTGGYTEAFF. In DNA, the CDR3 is TGTGCCAGCAGCTTGACAGGGGGGTACACTGAAGCTTTCTTT. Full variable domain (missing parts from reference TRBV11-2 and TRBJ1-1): EAGVAQSPRYKIIEKRQSVAFWCNPISGHATLYWYQQILGQGPKLLIQFQNNGVVDDSQLPKDRFSAERLKGVDSTLKIQPAKLEDSAVYLCASSLTGGYTEAFFGQGTRLTVV.

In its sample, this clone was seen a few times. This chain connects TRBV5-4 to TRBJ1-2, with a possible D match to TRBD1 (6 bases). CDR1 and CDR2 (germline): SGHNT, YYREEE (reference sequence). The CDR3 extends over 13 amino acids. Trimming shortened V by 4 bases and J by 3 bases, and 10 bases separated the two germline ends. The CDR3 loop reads CASSNGTHYGYTF. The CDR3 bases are TGTGCCAGCAGCAACGGGACACACTATGGCTACACCTTC.

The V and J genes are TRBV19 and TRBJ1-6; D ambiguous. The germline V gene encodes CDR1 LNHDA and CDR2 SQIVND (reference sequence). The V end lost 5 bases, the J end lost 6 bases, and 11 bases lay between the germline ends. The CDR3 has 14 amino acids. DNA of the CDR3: TGTGCCAGTAGTCGGGCAGAGATTAATTCACCCCTCCACTTT. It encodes CASSRAEINSPLHF.

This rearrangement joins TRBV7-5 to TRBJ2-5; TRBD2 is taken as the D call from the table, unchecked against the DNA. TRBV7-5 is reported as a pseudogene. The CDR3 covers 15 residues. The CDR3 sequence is CARSSPRGCGETQYF. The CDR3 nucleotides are TGTGCCAGAAGCTCGCCCCGAGGGTGTGGGGAGACCCAGTACTTC.

In DNA form, the CDR3 reads TGCGCCAGCAGCCTAGTTTCGCGGAACGGGAACATTCAGTACTTC. Translated: CASSLVSRNGNIQYF. The V and J genes are TRBV4-1 and TRBJ2-4; no definite D call. In germline, CDR1 is MGHRA, CDR2 YSYEKL. Between the trimmed V and J ends, which lost 4 bases and 7 bases, there was a span of 17 bases. This CDR3 has 15 amino acids.

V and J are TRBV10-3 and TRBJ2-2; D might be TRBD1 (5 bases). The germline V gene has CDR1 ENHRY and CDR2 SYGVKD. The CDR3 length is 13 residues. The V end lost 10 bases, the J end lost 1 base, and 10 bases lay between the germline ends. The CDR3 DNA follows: TGTGCCACCCAAGGGGTGAACACCGGGGAGCTGTTTTTT. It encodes CATQGVNTGELFF.

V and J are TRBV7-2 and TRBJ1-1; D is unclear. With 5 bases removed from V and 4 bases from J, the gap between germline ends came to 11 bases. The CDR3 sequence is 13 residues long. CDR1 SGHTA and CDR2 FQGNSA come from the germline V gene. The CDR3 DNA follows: TGTGCCAGCAGCCCGCGTCTTAGCACTGAAGCTTTCTTT. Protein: CASSPRLSTEAFF.

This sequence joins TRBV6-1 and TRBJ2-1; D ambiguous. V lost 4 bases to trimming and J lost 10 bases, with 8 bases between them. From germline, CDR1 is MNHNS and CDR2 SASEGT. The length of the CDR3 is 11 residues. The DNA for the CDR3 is TGTGCCAGCAGTGTCCTCGACGAGCAGTTCTTC. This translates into CASSVLDEQFF.

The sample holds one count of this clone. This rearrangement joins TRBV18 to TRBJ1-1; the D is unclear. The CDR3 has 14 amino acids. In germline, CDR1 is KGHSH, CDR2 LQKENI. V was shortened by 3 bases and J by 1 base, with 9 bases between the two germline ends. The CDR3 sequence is CASSPRHSNTEAFF. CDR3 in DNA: TGTGCCAGCTCACCTAGACACTCGAACACTGAAGCTTTCTTT.

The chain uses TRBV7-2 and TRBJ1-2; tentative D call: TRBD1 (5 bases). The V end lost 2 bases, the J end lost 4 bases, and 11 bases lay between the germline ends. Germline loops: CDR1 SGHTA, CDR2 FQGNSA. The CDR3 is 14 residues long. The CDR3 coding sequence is TGTGCCAGCAGCTTACAGGGCTGGAGCTATGGCTACACCTTC. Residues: CASSLQGWSYGYTF. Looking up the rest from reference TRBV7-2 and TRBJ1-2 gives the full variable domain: GAGVSQSPSNKVTEKGKDVELRCDPISGHTALYWYRQSLGQGLEFLIYFQGNSAPDKSGLPSDRFSAERTGGSVSTLTIQRTQQEDSAVYLCASSLQGWSYGYTFGSGTRLTVV.

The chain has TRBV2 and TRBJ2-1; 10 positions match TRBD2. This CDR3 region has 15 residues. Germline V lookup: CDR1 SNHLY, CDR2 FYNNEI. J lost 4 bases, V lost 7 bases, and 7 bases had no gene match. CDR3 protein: CASTPLAGVYNEQFF. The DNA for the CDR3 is TGTGCCAGCACCCCTCTAGCGGGGGTTTACAATGAGCAGTTCTTC.

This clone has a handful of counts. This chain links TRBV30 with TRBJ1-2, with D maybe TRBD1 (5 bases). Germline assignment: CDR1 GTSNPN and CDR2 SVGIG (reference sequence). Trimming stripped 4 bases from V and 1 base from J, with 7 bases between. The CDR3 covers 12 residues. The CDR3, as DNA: TGTGCCTGGAACCAGGGTAACTATGGCTACACCTTC. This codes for CAWNQGNYGYTF.

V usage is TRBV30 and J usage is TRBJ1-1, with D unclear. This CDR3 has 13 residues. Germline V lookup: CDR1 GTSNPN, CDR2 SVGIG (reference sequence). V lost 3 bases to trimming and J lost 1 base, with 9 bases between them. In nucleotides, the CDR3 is TGTGCCTGGAGCTTAATTTCGAACACTGAAGCTTTCTTT. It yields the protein CAWSLISNTEAFF.

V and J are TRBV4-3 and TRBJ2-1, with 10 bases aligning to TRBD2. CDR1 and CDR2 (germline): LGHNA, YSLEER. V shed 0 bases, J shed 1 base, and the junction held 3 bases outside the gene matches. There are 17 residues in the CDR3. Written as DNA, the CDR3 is TGCGCCAGCAGCCAAGACCCTAGCGGGAGTTCCTACAATGAGCAGTTCTTC. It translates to CASSQDPSGSSYNEQFF.

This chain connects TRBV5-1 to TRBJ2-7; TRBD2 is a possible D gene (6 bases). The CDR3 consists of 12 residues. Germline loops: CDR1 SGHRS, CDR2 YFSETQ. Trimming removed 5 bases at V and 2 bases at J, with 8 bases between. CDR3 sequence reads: CASRGEAYEQYF. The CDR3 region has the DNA TGCGCCAGCAGAGGGGAGGCCTACGAGCAGTACTTC.

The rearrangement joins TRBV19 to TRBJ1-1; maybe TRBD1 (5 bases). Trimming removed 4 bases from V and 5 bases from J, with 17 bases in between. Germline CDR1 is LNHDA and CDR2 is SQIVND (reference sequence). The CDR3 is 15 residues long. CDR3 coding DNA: TGTGCCAGTAGTACCCCCTCGGAGGGGAGGACTGAAGCTTTCTTT. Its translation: CASSTPSEGRTEAFF.

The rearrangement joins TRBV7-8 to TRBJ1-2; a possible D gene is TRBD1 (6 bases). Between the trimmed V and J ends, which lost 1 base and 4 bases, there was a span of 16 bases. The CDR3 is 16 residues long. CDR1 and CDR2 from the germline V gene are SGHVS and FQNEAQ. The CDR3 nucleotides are TGTGCCAGCAGCTTAGGTACTAAGGACAGCCCCTATGGCTACACCTTC. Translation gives CASSLGTKDSPYGYTF.

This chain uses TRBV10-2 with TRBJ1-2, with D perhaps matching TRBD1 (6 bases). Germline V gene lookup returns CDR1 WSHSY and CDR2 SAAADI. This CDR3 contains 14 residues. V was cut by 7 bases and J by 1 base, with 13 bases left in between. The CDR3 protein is CASMDTRGNYGYTF. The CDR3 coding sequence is TGCGCCAGCATGGACACCAGGGGTAACTATGGCTACACCTTC.

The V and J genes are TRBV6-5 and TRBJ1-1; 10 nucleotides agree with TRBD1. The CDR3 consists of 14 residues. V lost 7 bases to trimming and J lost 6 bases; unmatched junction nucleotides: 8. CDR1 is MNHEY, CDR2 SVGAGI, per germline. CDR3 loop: CASNIRDRGPEAFF. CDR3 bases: TGTGCCAGCAACATCCGGGACAGGGGCCCTGAAGCTTTCTTT.

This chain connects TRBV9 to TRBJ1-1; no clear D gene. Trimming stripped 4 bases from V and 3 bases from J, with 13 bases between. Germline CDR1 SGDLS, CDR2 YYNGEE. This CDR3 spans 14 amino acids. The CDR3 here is CASSPEVWDTEAFF. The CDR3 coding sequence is TGTGCCAGCAGCCCAGAGGTATGGGACACTGAAGCTTTCTTT.

The CDR3 here is CASSCSGGKVGELFF. The CDR3 DNA follows: TGTGCCAGCAGCTGTAGCGGGGGTAAGGTCGGGGAGCTGTTTTTT. This sequence joins TRBV7-3 and TRBJ2-2; 9 bases align to TRBD2. Germline lookup yields CDR1 SGHTA and CDR2 FQGTGA. The CDR3 runs to 15 residues. Trimming took 4 bases from V and 7 from J; bases not matched to a gene: 7.

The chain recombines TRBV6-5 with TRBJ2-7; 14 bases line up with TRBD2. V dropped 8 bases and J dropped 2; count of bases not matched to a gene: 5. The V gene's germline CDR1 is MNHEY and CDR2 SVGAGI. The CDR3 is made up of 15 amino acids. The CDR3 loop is CASRLTSGGAYEQYF. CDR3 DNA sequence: TGTGCCAGCCGCCTGACTAGCGGGGGGGCCTACGAGCAGTACTTC.